The T cell receptor (beta chain) described here comes from a study of a mutant IDH1 vaccine in newly diagnosed glioma. As for the study in general: Vaccination followed radiotherapy alone by 4-6 weeks, or accompanied temozolomide cycles.

Trimming at V came to 0 bases and at J to 7 bases, leaving 3 bases not matched to a gene. The length of the CDR3 is 15 residues. CDR1 is MNHEY and CDR2 is SVGAGI in the germline V gene. Time point reported: week 11, during vaccination. The content of each vaccine dose was 300 ug of mutant IDH1 20-mer peptide, and topical imiquimod accompanied it. With regard to this clone: Its antigen remains unknown.

This table comes from immunoSEQ multiplex PCR, and its TCRdb copy is limited to in-frame clones, with some not included. The table includes 55,000 or so clones, over 75% detected once. The receptor was derived from a man in his fifties or sixties with glioma. The starting material was PBMCs, obtained from a glioma patient whose treatment included an IDH1 peptide vaccine. This rearrangement joins TRBV6-5 to TRBJ1-5, with 10 bases that match TRBD1. CDR3 protein: CASSYSTGGRQPQHF. The CDR3 coding sequence is TGTGCCAGCAGTTACTCGACAGGGGGCCGGCAGCCCCAGCATTTT.